This T cell receptor beta chain was sequenced for a study of blood T cells in healthy people across ages. The overall study: About one barcoded beta molecule per two T cells was captured by template switching.

Through a sample-barcoded 5' primer and a J-beta primer mix, a second PCR was run for about 6 to 12 cycles. Each single sample gave us at least 2.5 million CDR3-containing paired-end reads. MiXCR was run by TCRdb on the 5' RACE reads, yielding one entry per CDR3 protein. Of 850,000 to 1,100,000 distinct CDR3 sequences listed, less than 45% are singletons. The authors isolated at least 7 million PBMCs per sample. J lost 6 bases, V lost 8 bases, and 5 bases had no gene match. Germline V lookup: CDR1 SQVTM, CDR2 ANQGSEA. CDR3 length: 11 residues. There are many counts of this clonotype. This TCR was sampled from a man between 18 and 35 years old in good health. The rearrangement uses TRBV29-1 and TRBJ2-3, with 7 bases fitting TRBD2. Sequencing used blood. CDR3 sequence reads: CSPREGDTQYF. As DNA, the CDR3 is TGCAGCCCTAGGGAGGGGGATACGCAGTATTTT.